Detailed here is one T cell receptor (beta chain). Its antigen is as yet unknown. The data derive from a study of T-cell memory formation after mild COVID-19. Study results and caveats: Day 15 to 85 contractors were CD4/CD8 balanced; later expanders leaned CD4+.

TCRdb called the 5' RACE reads again in MiXCR, with one record for every CDR3 protein. The sample includes tens of thousands of distinct CDR3 sequences, over 15% of them seen just once. The CDR3 is 15 residues long. Germline assignment: CDR1 SGHVS and CDR2 FNYEAQ. Trimming removed 5 bases at V and 0 bases at J, with 11 bases between. The TCR comes from an adult woman who had mild COVID-19 (a few samples of this study predate the infection). Cell type and time point are not known. V usage is TRBV7-6 and J usage is TRBJ1-3, with D perhaps TRBD1 (6 bases). The sequenced material came from PBMCs or a T cell subset sorted from them (not recorded which). CDR3 sequence (DNA): TGTGCCAGCAGCCCAGACAGGAGCTCTGGAAACACCATATATTTT. It translates to CASSPDRSSGNTIYF.